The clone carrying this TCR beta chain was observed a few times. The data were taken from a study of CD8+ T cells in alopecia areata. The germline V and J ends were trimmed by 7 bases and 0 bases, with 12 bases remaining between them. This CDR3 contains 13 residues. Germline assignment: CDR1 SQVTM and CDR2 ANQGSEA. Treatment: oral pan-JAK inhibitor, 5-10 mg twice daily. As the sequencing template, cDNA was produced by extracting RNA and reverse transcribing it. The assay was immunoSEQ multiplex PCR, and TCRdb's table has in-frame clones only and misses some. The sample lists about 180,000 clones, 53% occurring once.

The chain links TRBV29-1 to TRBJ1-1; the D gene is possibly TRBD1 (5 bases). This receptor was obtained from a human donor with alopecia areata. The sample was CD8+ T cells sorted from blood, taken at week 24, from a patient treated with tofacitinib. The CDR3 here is CSASTDMNTEAFF. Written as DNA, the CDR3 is TGCAGCGCATCGACAGACATGAACACTGAAGCTTTCTTT.